These 7 T cell receptor beta chains were sequenced from one sample in a study of technical replicates of blood from a handful of donors. The assay was immunoSEQ multiplex PCR, and TCRdb's table has in-frame clones only and misses some. The sample consists of about 75,000 clones, 91% of them appearing once. Sequencing was carried out using T cells isolated from PBMCs. These receptor sequences come from a human donor in good health. Some clones in this sample may be carry-over from other donors' samples.

The V and J genes are TRBV12-2 and TRBJ1-5; TRBD1 is taken as the D call from the table, unchecked against the DNA. TRBV12-2 is marked as a pseudogene. This CDR3 spans 19 amino acids. The CDR3 region is CASRLRRAGGRQGNQPQHF. DNA for the CDR3: TGTGCAAGTCGCTTAAGGAGGGCAGGGGGCCGTCAGGGCAATCAGCCCCAGCATTTT.

The chain joins TRBV19 to TRBJ2-5; TRBD2 agrees at 8 bases. Germline trimming cut 5 bases from V and 2 bases from J; bases unmatched to any gene: 13. The CDR3 sequence is 17 residues long. Germline V gives CDR1 LNHDA, CDR2 SQIVND (reference sequence). This chain's CDR3 is CASSLLPIAGIQETQYF. The CDR3 coding sequence is TGTGCCAGTAGTCTCCTTCCTATAGCGGGAATACAAGAGACCCAGTACTTC.

J is TRBJ1-2 and V is TRBV9; 7 bases are shared with TRBD1. Trimming cost V 4 bases and J 6 bases; bases outside gene matches: 12. Germline CDR1 and CDR2: SGDLS and YYNGEE. The CDR3 length is 15 residues. This chain's CDR3 is CASSPSPKGGNGYTF. The CDR3 DNA is TGTGCCAGCAGCCCTTCTCCGAAAGGGGGCAATGGCTACACCTTC.

The V and J genes are TRBV5-1 and TRBJ1-1, with D possibly being TRBD1 (6 bases). The CDR3 has 12 residues. Germline V gives CDR1 SGHRS, CDR2 YFSETQ. V was trimmed by 4 bases and J by 6 bases, leaving 10 bases between them. The CDR3 DNA sequence: TGCGCCAGCAGCGGAACAGGGCCTGAAGCTTTCTTT. Protein sequence: CASSGTGPEAFF.

V usage is TRBV6-5 and J usage is TRBJ2-6; TRBD1 might be the D (5 bases). V was cut by 2 bases and J by 3 bases, with 8 bases left in between. CDR1 and CDR2 (germline): MNHEY, SVGAGI. The CDR3 has 15 amino acids. The CDR3, as DNA: TGTGCCAGCAGTTACAGGGGTGGTGGGGCCAACGTCCTGACTTTC. This gives the protein CASSYRGGGANVLTF.

The V call is TRBV14, the J call TRBJ2-5; 9 bases agree with TRBD2. The CDR3 spans 16 residues. Germline V gene lookup returns CDR1 SGHDN and CDR2 FVKESK. V was pared by 0 bases and J by 7 bases, with 9 bases of the junction left unmatched. The chain's CDR3 is CASSQDMLAGTLTQYF. CDR3 nucleotide sequence: TGTGCCAGCAGCCAAGATATGCTAGCGGGGACCCTGACCCAGTACTTC.

This clone was recorded once. The chain recombines TRBV11-2 with TRBJ2-1; D perhaps matches TRBD2 (5 bases). Germline CDR1 SGHAT, CDR2 FQNNGV. The V end lost 0 bases, the J end lost 10 bases, and 10 bases lay between the germline ends. The CDR3 length is 13 residues. DNA for the CDR3: TGTGCCAGCAGCTTAGATTTGGCGGGCGAGCAGTTCTTC. It translates to CASSLDLAGEQFF.